The sample holds many counts of the clone carrying this TCR beta chain. The antigen is undetermined. The data were taken from a study of T-cell memory formation after mild COVID-19. General study points: Clones shrinking from day 15 to 85 showed even CD4/CD8 mixes; later expanders tilted CD4+. Memory sampled before infection contained some responding clones, suggesting cross-reactive memory joined. CD8+ contracting clones occupied EMRA, while CD4+ ones occupied mainly CM and EM. Whether day 37 second-wave clones are SARS-CoV-2-specific was not confirmed.

TCRdb fed the 5' RACE reads into MiXCR, producing one record per CDR3 protein. Among fewer than 600,000 distinct CDR3 sequences listed, about 20% were seen once. The ends were cut back, 2 bases at V and 5 bases at J, with 13 bases in the middle. This CDR3 spans 14 amino acids. Germline-derived CDR1 and CDR2 are MNHEY and SVGAGI. This chain uses TRBV6-5 with TRBJ2-7, with D maybe TRBD1 (6 bases). The sequencing input was PBMCs or a T cell subset sorted from them (not recorded which). This receptor was obtained from an adult woman who had mild COVID-19 (a few samples of this study predate the infection). Cell type and time point are not known. CDR3 amino acids: CASSYGGAWNEQYF. In nucleotides, the CDR3 is TGTGCCAGCAGTTACGGGGGCGCTTGGAACGAGCAGTACTTC.